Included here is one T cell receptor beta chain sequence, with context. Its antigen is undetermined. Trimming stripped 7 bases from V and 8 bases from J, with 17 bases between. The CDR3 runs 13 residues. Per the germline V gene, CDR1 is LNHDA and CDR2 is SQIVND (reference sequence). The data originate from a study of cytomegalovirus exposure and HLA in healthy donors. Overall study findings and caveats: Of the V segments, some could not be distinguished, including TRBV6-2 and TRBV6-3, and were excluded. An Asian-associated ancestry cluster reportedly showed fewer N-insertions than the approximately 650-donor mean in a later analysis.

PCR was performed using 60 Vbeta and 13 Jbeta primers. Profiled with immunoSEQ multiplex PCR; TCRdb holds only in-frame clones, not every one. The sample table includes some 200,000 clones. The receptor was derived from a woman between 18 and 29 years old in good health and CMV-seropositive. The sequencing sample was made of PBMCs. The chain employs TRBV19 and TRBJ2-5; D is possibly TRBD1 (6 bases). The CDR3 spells CASTPTGERTQYF. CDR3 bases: TGTGCCAGTACGCCGACAGGCGAACGTACCCAGTACTTC.